This TCR beta chain derives from a study of blood T cell repertoires in COVID-19. Turning to the study itself: In each case, the material was cDNA or gDNA derived from T cells, B-cell-depleted T cells, or PBMCs.

The table came from immunoSEQ multiplex PCR; TCRdb's copy has only in-frame clones and leaves some out. Among about 54,000 clones listed, roughly 87% were seen once. Source material: peripheral blood. The TCR sequence derives from a man aged 40-49 years with COVID-19, enrolled during active disease.

CDR3 in amino acids: CASSKALGLAGVWGTDTQYF. The CDR3 DNA sequence: TGTGCCAGCAGCAAAGCGCTGGGGCTAGCGGGGGTATGGGGCACAGATACGCAGTATTTT. This sequence joins TRBV21-1 and TRBJ2-3; the DNA was not used to check the table's D call, TRBD2. TRBV21-1 is listed as a pseudogene. The CDR3 covers 20 residues.